Presented here are 25 T cell receptor beta chains from one specimen sequenced in a study of shared clonotypes between healthy human individuals. The data were produced by immunoSEQ multiplex PCR, yet TCRdb's version contains in-frame clones alone and is incomplete. This table holds roughly 700,000 clones, around 74% found once. The specimen was memory CD4+ T cells sorted from blood. Noted subset: CD45RA-negative fraction. All receptors come from a woman aged 25 to 45 in good health.

The J gene is TRBJ2-7, the V gene TRBV27, with D maybe TRBD1 (8 bases). Germline values: CDR1 MNHEY, CDR2 SMNVEV (reference sequence). The CDR3 runs 16 residues. V lost 5 bases, J lost 0 bases, and 17 bases lay in between. This chain's CDR3 is CASSRAGTGGSYEQYF. CDR3 in DNA: TGTGCCAGCAGTCGAGCGGGGACAGGCGGCTCCTACGAGCAGTACTTC.

V is TRBV6-6 and J is TRBJ2-7; D uncertain. CDR3 length: 11 residues. V lost 4 bases and J lost 7, with 8 bases in between. The germline V gene has CDR1 MNHNY and CDR2 SVGAGI (reference sequence). CDR3: CASSSNLEQYF. CDR3 sequence (DNA): TGTGCCAGCAGTTCAAACTTGGAGCAGTACTTC.

This chain uses TRBV25-1 with TRBJ2-5; 7 bases map to TRBD2. The end of the DNA is better explained by TRBJ2-7, so the J call may be wrong. CDR1 is MGHDK and CDR2 is SYGVNS in the germline V gene. The CDR3 runs 13 residues. CDR3 in DNA: TGTGCCAGCAGTGCCGCGGGAGCCTACGAGCAGTACTTC. Protein product: CASSAAGAYEQYF.

This sequence joins TRBV20-1 and TRBJ2-5; 7 nucleotides align to TRBD1. The DNA end lines up better with TRBJ2-7; the J call may be wrong. The CDR3 runs 11 residues. Germline CDR1 and CDR2: DFQATT and SNEGSKA (reference sequence). CDR3 sequence: CSAGQVYEQYF. CDR3 nucleotides: TGCAGTGCCGGACAGGTGTACGAGCAGTACTTC.

This clone has more than one count but fewer than ten. The chain links TRBV25-1 to TRBJ2-3, with 10 bases fitting TRBD2. Germline loops: CDR1 MGHDK, CDR2 SYGVNS. Trimming removed 4 bases from V and 5 bases from J; junction bases left unmatched: 6. This CDR3 region has 15 residues. The CDR3 region has the DNA TGTGCCAGCAGTGTCCAGCGGGAGGGCCGAGATACGCAGTATTTT. This sequence encodes CASSVQREGRDTQYF.

The count of this clone is one. The rearrangement links TRBV4-1 to TRBJ2-7, with a possible D match to TRBD2 (6 bases). The CDR3 totals 13 residues. Germline V gene sequence: CDR1 MGHRA, CDR2 YSYEKL. V was shortened by 4 bases and J by 3 bases, with 10 bases between the two germline ends. CDR3 nucleotides: TGCGCCAGCAGCCGCGCGGGGATCTACGAGCAGTACTTC. Translating gives CASSRAGIYEQYF.

This clone was counted only a few times. This chain's CDR3 is CASSDRGRSTGELFF. In DNA form, the CDR3 reads TGTGCCAGCAGTGACAGGGGGCGCAGCACCGGGGAGCTGTTTTTT. The rearrangement links TRBV25-1 to TRBJ2-2; 8 positions agree with TRBD1. Germline CDR1 MGHDK, CDR2 SYGVNS. V was clipped by 3 bases and J by 4 bases; unmatched bases: 4. The CDR3 runs to 15 residues. The full variable domain, in which reference TRBV25-1 and TRBJ2-2 provide the parts outside the CDR3, is EADIYQTPRYLVIGTGKKITLECSQTMGHDKMYWYQQDPGMELHLIHYSYGVNSTEKGDLSSESTVSRIRTEHFPLTLESARPSHTSQYLCASSDRGRSTGELFFGEGSRLTVL.

For this clone: At one of its ends the junction is not consistent with the germline gene, which may arise from a read error. The rearrangement joins TRBV5-4 to TRBJ2-5, with 8 bases matching TRBD2. Germline CDR1 is SGHNT and CDR2 is YYREEE (reference sequence). The CDR3 consists of 17 residues. CDR3 region: CASKGPGGPRSSETQYF. CDR3 sequence (DNA): TGTGCGAGCAAGGGGCCGGGAGGGCCTCGATCGTCCGAGACCCAGTACTTC. The whole variable domain, remainder taken from reference TRBV5-4 and TRBJ2-5, is ETGVTQSPTHLIKTRGQQVTLRCSSQSGHNTVSWYQQALGQGPQFIFQYYREEENGRGNFPPRFSGLQFPNYSSELNVNALELDDSALYLCASKGPGGPRSSETQYFGPGTRLLVL.

V usage is TRBV7-9 and J usage is TRBJ2-1; TRBD2 matches 11 bases. This CDR3 comprises 15 residues. Germline-derived CDR1 and CDR2 are SEHNR and FQNEAQ (reference sequence). Trimming removed 8 bases from V and 4 bases from J; junction bases left unmatched: 7. The CDR3 DNA reads as TGTGCCAGCCTAAAGGGACTAGCGGTATACAATGAGCAGTTCTTC. Translation gives CASLKGLAVYNEQFF.

The chain combines TRBV5-3 with TRBJ1-5, with D unresolved. TRBV5-3 is flagged as an ORF with uncertain function. The CDR3 consists of 12 residues. The V end lost 0 bases, the J end lost 5 bases, and 3 bases lay between the germline ends. The CDR3 is CARSLEHQPQHF. For the CDR3, the DNA is TGTGCCAGAAGCTTGGAACATCAGCCCCAGCATTTT.

CDR3 in amino acids: CASSNRAGVYEQYF. As DNA, the CDR3 is TGTGCCAGCAGTAACCGAGCGGGAGTTTACGAGCAGTACTTC. This chain links TRBV6-5 with TRBJ2-7, with 8 nucleotides matching TRBD2. The germline CDR1 and CDR2 sequences are MNHEY and SVGAGI. The J segment lost 4 bases and the V segment lost 5 bases, leaving 7 bases of the junction unmatched. This CDR3 contains 14 residues.

The chain uses TRBV19 and TRBJ2-1; D ambiguous. This CDR3 has 14 residues. Trimming removed 3 bases at V and 2 bases at J, with 8 bases between. The germline gives CDR1 LNHDA, CDR2 SQIVND (reference sequence). CDR3 in amino acids: CASSIWQAYNEQFF. The CDR3 nucleotides are TGTGCCAGTAGTATTTGGCAGGCCTACAATGAGCAGTTCTTC. The whole variable domain, remainder taken from reference TRBV19 and TRBJ2-1, is DGGITQSPKYLFRKEGQNVTLSCEQNLNHDAMYWYRQDPGQGLRLIYYSQIVNDFQKGDIAEGYSVSREKKESFPLTVTSAQKNPTAFYLCASSIWQAYNEQFFGPGTRLTVL.

The chain is built from TRBV11-2 and TRBJ1-4, with unresolved D. The CDR3 contains 13 residues. V was clipped by 5 bases and J by 7 bases, with 11 bases between them. The V gene's germline CDR1 is SGHAT and CDR2 FQNNGV. The CDR3 region has the DNA TGTGCCAGCAGCCGAGGGTTAGGTGAAAAACTGTTTTTT. Its translation is CASSRGLGEKLFF.

The chain combines TRBV7-8 with TRBJ2-7; TRBD2 matches at 13 bases. Unmatched junction bases numbered 11, after V lost 4 bases and J lost 5 bases. Germline values: CDR1 SGHVS, CDR2 FQNEAQ. There are 17 residues in the CDR3. CDR3 nucleotides: TGTGCCAGCAGCTCACCCCCGGGACTAGCGGGACTCGACGAGCAGTACTTC. It specifies CASSSPPGLAGLDEQYF.

The J gene is TRBJ2-3, the V gene TRBV6-5; D not certain. Germline assignment: CDR1 MNHEY and CDR2 SVGAGI. There are 13 residues in the CDR3. Trimming shortened V by 0 bases and J by 5 bases, and 6 bases separated the two germline ends. The CDR3 spells CASSYSVVDTQYF. The DNA of the CDR3 is TGTGCCAGCAGTTACTCGGTTGTAGATACGCAGTATTTT.

The CDR3 here is CASSSSAQGQVGRETQYF. Here the CDR3 DNA reads TGTGCCAGCAGCTCCAGCGCCCAGGGACAAGTCGGGAGAGAGACCCAGTACTTC. This chain joins TRBV7-6 and TRBJ2-5; D may be TRBD1 or TRBD2 (6 bases each). Germline assignment: CDR1 SGHVS and CDR2 FNYEAQ. The V and J ends lost 4 bases and 4 bases respectively, with 25 bases between them. This CDR3 has 18 residues.

V gene TRBV2 combines with J gene TRBJ2-2, with 10 bases lining up with TRBD2. CDR3 length: 15 amino acids. J lost 6 bases, V lost 7 bases, and 8 bases had no gene match. Germline-derived CDR1 and CDR2 are SNHLY and FYNNEI. This CDR3 reads CASKRWLAGAGELFF. The CDR3 coding sequence is TGTGCCAGCAAGAGATGGCTAGCGGGAGCCGGGGAGCTGTTTTTT.

The chain combines TRBV9 with TRBJ2-5, with 7 nucleotides matching TRBD2. The germline V gene encodes CDR1 SGDLS and CDR2 YYNGEE. V lost 4 bases, J lost 5 bases, and 20 bases stayed unmatched. CDR3 length equals 18 residues. The CDR3 DNA reads as TGTGCCAGCAGCCCGACGCCGACTAGCCAAAACTCTTGGGAGACCCAGTACTTC. It codes for CASSPTPTSQNSWETQYF. Looking up the rest from reference TRBV9 and TRBJ2-5 gives the full variable domain: DSGVTQTPKHLITATGQRVTLRCSPRSGDLSVYWYQQSLDQGLQFLIQYYNGEERAKGNILERFSAQQFPDLHSELNLSSLELGDSALYFCASSPTPTSQNSWETQYFGPGTRLLVL.

The chain has TRBV10-3 and TRBJ2-1; 9 nucleotides agree with TRBD1. The germline CDR1 and CDR2 sequences are ENHRY and SYGVKD. The CDR3 consists of 14 residues. Unmatched junction bases numbered 2, after V lost 7 bases and J lost 1 base. The CDR3 DNA reads as TGTGCCATCAAGGACAGGGGTTCCTACAATGAGCAGTTCTTC. Translated: CAIKDRGSYNEQFF.

CDR3 nucleotide sequence: TGTGCCAGCAGCTTATTACAGGGGGCCACTGAAGCTTTCTTT. It yields the protein CASSLLQGATEAFF. The gene calls are TRBV11-2 and TRBJ1-1, with 9 bases identical to TRBD1. Germline-derived CDR1 and CDR2 are SGHAT and FQNNGV. Trimming at V came to 2 bases and at J to 4 bases, leaving 2 bases not matched to a gene. This CDR3 has 14 amino acids.

The chain uses TRBV5-1 and TRBJ2-3; 10 bases are a match to TRBD2. The CDR3 has 13 amino acids. Germline CDR1 and CDR2: SGHRS and YFSETQ. With 6 bases clipped from V and 3 bases from J, the junction kept 1 base outside the gene matches. CDR3 nucleotides: TGCGCCAGCACACTAGCGGGAACAGATACGCAGTATTTT. This sequence encodes CASTLAGTDTQYF.

The chain couples TRBV11-3 to TRBJ2-1, with D perhaps assigned TRBD1 or TRBD2 (5 bases each). V lost 0 bases and J 7 bases, leaving 7 bases between the germline ends. The CDR3 runs to 13 residues. From germline, CDR1 is SGHNT and CDR2 YENEEA. DNA for the CDR3: TGTGCCAGCAGCTTAGAATGGGGGAATGAGCAGTTCTTC. This codes for CASSLEWGNEQFF.

This chain links TRBV5-1 with TRBJ2-1, with D maybe TRBD1 (6 bases). This CDR3 has 15 amino acids. Germline loops: CDR1 SGHRS, CDR2 YFSETQ. Trimming cost V 4 bases and J 0 bases, with 11 bases left between them. The CDR3 loop reads CASSADRISYNEQFF. The CDR3, as DNA: TGCGCCAGCAGCGCGGACAGAATCTCCTACAATGAGCAGTTCTTC. Together with reference TRBV5-1 and TRBJ2-1, the CDR3 gives the full variable domain: KAGVTQTPRYLIKTRGQQVTLSCSPISGHRSVSWYQQTPGQGLQFLFEYFSETQRNKGNFPGRFSGRQFSNSRSEMNVSTLELGDSALYLCASSADRISYNEQFFGPGTRLTVL.

About this clone itself: The sample has other DNA sequences that encode this CDR3 too. V usage is TRBV28 and J usage is TRBJ2-7; D may be TRBD1 or TRBD2 (5 bases each). The CDR3 runs 14 residues. Germline lookup yields CDR1 MDHEN and CDR2 SYDVKM. Trimming left V 5 bases short and J 4 bases short, with 15 bases between. In DNA form, the CDR3 reads TGTGCCAGCAGTCTTGGTGGGGGATCTTACGAGCAGTACTTC. This gives the protein CASSLGGGSYEQYF.

The chain joins TRBV7-8 to TRBJ2-1, with 16 bases matching TRBD2. Germline V gives CDR1 SGHVS, CDR2 FQNEAQ. V gave up 6 bases and J gave up 2 bases; unmatched junction bases: 1. CDR3 size: 16 residues. This CDR3 is CASRGTSGRAYNEQFF. The CDR3 nucleotides are TGTGCCAGCAGGGGGACTAGCGGGAGGGCCTACAATGAGCAGTTCTTC. Filled out from reference TRBV7-8 and TRBJ2-1, the complete variable domain reads GAGVSQSPRYKVAKRGQDVALRCDPISGHVSLFWYQQALGQGPEFLTYFQNEAQLDKSGLPSDRFFAERPEGSVSTLKIQRTQQEDSAVYLCASRGTSGRAYNEQFFGPGTRLTVL.